The 3 T cell receptor beta chains in this list originate from one sample, sequenced in a study of T cell responses to AZD1222 COVID-19 vaccine. TCRdb keeps only in-frame clones here, not all; method: immunoSEQ multiplex PCR. The table includes over 90,000 clones, about 85% detected once. The material was peripheral blood, obtained on day 0 of AZD1222 vaccination. These TCRs come from an adult in good health.

The chain is built from TRBV2 and TRBJ2-1; 7 positions agree with TRBD1. The CDR3 is 15 amino acids. J was trimmed by 3 bases and V by 6 bases; bases with no gene match: 8. Germline CDR1 and CDR2: SNHLY and FYNNEI. CDR3 amino acids: CASSVQGTGYNEQFF. For the CDR3, the DNA is TGTGCCAGCAGCGTACAGGGGACGGGCTACAATGAGCAGTTCTTC.

As regards this clone: The same CDR3 arises from other DNA sequences in this sample as well. Here the CDR3 reads CASTPEAGPNYGYTF. The CDR3 nucleotides read TGTGCCAGCACCCCGGAGGCAGGGCCTAACTATGGCTACACCTTC. This chain links TRBV6-5 with TRBJ1-2, with D possibly TRBD1 on 5 matching bases. The CDR3 contains 15 residues. V lost 7 bases to trimming and J lost 0 bases, with 15 bases between them. The germline gives CDR1 MNHEY, CDR2 SVGAGI.

This rearrangement joins TRBV7-9 to TRBJ2-1; a weak D match, TRBD2 (6 bases). Deletions cut 5 bases from V and 2 bases from J, with 13 bases between. The CDR3 length is 15 residues. The germline V gene has CDR1 SEHNR and CDR2 FQNEAQ (reference sequence). This CDR3 is CASSPAAGPYNEQFF. CDR3 in DNA: TGTGCCAGCAGCCCAGCCGCGGGACCCTACAATGAGCAGTTCTTC. Variable domain in full (rest from reference TRBV7-9 and TRBJ2-1): DTGVSQNPRHKITKRGQNVTFRCDPISEHNRLYWYRQTLGQGPEFLTYFQNEAQLEKSRLLSDRFSAERPKGSFSTLEIQRTEQGDSAMYLCASSPAAGPYNEQFFGPGTRLTVL.